This T cell receptor beta chain was identified in a study of cytomegalovirus exposure and HLA in healthy donors. This clone turned up a few times. The V segment lost 3 bases and the J segment 7 bases; nucleotides outside the gene matches: 7. CDR1 and CDR2 from the germline V gene are SQVTM and ANQGSEA. The CDR3 runs 14 residues. 60 Vbeta and 13 Jbeta primers were used in PCR. The repertoire was sequenced with immunoSEQ multiplex PCR; TCRdb's copy has only in-frame clones and lacks some. Seen here are 130,000 to 150,000 clones, approximately 79% observed once, and the top ten hold around 4%. The V call is TRBV29-1, the J call TRBJ1-4; 8 bases align to TRBD1. Sequenced material: PBMCs. The TCR was taken from a man in his late teens or twenties in good health and CMV-seropositive. CDR3 loop: CSVDLTGAGEKLFF. The CDR3 coding sequence is TGCAGCGTTGACCTGACAGGGGCGGGTGAAAAACTGTTTTTT.